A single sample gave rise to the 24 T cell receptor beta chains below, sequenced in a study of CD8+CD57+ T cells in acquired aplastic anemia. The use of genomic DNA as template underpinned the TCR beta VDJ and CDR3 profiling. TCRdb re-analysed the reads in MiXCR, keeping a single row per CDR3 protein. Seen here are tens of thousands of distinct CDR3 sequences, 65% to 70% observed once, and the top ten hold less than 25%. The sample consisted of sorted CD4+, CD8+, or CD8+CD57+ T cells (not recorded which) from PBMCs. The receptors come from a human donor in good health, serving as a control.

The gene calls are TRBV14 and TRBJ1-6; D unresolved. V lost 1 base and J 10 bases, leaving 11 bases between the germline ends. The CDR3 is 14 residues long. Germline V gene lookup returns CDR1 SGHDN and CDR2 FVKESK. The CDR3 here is CASSQVGYRSPLHF. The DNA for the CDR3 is TGTGCCAGCAGCCAAGTAGGGTATAGGTCACCCCTCCACTTT.

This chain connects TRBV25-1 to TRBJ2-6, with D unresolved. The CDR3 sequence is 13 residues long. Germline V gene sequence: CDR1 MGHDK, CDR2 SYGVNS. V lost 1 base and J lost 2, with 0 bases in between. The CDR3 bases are TGTGCCAGCAGTGAATCTGGGGCCAACGTCCTGACTTTC. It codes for CASSESGANVLTF.

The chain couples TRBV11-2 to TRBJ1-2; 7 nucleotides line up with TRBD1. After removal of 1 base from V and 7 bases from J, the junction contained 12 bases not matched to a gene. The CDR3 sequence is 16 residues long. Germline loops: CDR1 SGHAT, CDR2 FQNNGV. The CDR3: CASSLVPGQTIFGYTF. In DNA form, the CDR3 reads TGTGCCAGCAGCTTAGTCCCGGGACAGACTATCTTTGGCTACACCTTC.

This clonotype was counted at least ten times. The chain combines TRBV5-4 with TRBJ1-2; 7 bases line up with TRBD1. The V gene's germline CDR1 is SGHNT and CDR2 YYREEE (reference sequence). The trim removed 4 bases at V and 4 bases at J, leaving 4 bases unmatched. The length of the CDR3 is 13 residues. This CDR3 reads CASSATGAYGYTF. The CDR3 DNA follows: TGTGCCAGCAGCGCCACAGGGGCCTATGGCTACACCTTC.

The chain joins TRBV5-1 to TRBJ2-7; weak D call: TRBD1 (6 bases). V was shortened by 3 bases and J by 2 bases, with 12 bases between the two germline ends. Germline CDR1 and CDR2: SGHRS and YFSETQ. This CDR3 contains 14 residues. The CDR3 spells CASSSTGSAYEQYF. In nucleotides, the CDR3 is TGCGCCAGCAGCTCCACAGGGAGCGCCTACGAGCAGTACTTC.

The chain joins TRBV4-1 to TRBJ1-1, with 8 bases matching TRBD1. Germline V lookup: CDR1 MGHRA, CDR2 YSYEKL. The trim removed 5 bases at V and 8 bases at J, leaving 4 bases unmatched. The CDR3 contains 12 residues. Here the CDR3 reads CASSDRTGEAFF. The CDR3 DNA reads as TGCGCCAGCAGCGACAGGACAGGGGAAGCTTTCTTT.

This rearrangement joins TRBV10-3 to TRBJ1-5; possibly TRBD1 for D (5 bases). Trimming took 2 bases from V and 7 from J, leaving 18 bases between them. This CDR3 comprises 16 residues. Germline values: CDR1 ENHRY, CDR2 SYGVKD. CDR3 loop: CAISEVGTSGGQPQHF. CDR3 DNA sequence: TGTGCCATCAGTGAGGTTGGGACTTCTGGAGGGCAGCCCCAGCATTTT.

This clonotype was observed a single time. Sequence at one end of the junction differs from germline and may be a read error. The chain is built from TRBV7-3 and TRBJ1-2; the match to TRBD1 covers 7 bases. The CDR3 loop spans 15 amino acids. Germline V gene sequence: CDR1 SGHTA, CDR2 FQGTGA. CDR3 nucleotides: TGTGCCAGCACCTTACGGGACAGAAGAAACTATGGCTACACCTTC. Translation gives CASTLRDRRNYGYTF.

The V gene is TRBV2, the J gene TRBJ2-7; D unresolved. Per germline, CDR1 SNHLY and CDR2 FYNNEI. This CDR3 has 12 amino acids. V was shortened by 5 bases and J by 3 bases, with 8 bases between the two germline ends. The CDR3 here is CASSLLDYEQYF. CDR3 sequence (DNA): TGTGCCAGCAGTTTGTTGGACTACGAGCAGTACTTC.

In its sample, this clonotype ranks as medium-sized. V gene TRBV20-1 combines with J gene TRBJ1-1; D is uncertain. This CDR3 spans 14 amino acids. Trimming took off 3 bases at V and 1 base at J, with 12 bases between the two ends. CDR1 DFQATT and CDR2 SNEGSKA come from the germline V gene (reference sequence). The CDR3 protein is CSARPRSWNTEAFF. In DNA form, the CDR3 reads TGCAGTGCTAGGCCGAGGAGTTGGAACACTGAAGCTTTCTTT.

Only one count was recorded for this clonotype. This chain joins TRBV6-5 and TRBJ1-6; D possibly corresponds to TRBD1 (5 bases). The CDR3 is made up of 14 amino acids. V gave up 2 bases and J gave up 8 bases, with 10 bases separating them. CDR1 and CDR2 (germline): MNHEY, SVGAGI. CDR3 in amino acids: CASSYVREHSPLHF. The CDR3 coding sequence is TGTGCCAGCAGTTACGTCAGGGAGCATTCACCCCTCCACTTT.

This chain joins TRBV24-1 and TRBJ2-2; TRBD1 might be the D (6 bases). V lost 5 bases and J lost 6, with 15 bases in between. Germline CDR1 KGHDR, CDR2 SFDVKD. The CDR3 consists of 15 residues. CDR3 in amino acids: CATSVQGPKAGELFF. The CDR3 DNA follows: TGTGCCACCAGTGTGCAGGGGCCAAAGGCCGGGGAGCTGTTTTTT.

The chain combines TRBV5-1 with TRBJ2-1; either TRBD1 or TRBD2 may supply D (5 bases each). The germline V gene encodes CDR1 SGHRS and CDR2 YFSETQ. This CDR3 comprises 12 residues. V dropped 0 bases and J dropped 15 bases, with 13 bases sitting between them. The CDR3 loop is CASSLDQGGTFF. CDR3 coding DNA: TGCGCCAGCAGCTTGGATCAGGGTGGGACGTTCTTC.

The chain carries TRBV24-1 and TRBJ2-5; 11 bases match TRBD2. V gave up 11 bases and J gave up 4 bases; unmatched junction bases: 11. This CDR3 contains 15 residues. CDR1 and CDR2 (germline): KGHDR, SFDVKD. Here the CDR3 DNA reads TGTGCCAGTCAGGCGACCGGGACTAGCGGAGAGACCCAGTACTTC. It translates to CASQATGTSGETQYF.

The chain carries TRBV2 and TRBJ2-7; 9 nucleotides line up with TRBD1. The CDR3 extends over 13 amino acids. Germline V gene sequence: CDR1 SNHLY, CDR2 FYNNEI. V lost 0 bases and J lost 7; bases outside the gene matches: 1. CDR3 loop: CASSEAGTGEQYF. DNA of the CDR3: TGTGCCAGCAGTGAAGCCGGGACAGGGGAGCAGTACTTC.

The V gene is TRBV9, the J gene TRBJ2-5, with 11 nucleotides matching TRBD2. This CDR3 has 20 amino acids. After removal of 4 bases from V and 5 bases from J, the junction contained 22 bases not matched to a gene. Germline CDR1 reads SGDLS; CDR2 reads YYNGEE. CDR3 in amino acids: CASSTPNGCPTSGVRETQYF. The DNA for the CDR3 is TGTGCCAGCAGCACCCCGAATGGCTGCCCGACTAGCGGGGTCCGGGAGACCCAGTACTTC.

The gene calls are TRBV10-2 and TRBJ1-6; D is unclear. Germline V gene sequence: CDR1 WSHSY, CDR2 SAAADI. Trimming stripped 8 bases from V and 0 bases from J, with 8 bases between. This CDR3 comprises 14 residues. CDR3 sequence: CASVLSSYNSPLHF. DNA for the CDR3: TGCGCCAGCGTACTGAGCTCCTATAATTCACCCCTCCACTTT.

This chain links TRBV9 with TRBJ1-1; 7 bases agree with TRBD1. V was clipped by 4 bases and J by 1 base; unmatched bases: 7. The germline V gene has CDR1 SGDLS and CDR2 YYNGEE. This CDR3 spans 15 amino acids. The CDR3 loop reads CASSFQTGWNTEAFF. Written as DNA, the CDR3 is TGTGCCAGCAGCTTTCAGACAGGGTGGAACACTGAAGCTTTCTTT.

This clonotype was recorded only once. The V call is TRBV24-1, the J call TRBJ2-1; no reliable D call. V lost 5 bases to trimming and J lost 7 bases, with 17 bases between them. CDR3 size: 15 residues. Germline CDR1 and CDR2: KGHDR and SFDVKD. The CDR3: CATSAGRLVPNEQFF. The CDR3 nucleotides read TGTGCCACCAGTGCGGGCAGGTTGGTACCGAATGAGCAGTTCTTC.

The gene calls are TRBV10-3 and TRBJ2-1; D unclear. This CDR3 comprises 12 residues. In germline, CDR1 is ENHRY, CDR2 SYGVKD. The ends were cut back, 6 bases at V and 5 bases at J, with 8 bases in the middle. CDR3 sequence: CAIRGQNNEQFF. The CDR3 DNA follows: TGTGCCATCAGAGGTCAGAACAATGAGCAGTTCTTC.

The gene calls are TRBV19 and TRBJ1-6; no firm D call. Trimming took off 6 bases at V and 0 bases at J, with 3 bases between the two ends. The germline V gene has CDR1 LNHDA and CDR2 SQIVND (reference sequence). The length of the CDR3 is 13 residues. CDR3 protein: CASSSSYNSPLHF. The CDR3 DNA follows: TGTGCCAGTAGCAGCTCCTATAATTCACCCCTCCACTTT.

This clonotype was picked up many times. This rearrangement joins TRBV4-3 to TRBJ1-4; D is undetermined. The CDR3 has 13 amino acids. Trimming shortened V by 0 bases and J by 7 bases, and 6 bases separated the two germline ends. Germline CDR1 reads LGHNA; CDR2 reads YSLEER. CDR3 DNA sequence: TGCGCCAGCAGCCAAGAGGGCCCTGAAAAACTGTTTTTT. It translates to CASSQEGPEKLFF.

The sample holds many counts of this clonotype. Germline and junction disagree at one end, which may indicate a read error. CDR3 sequence reads: CASSLTGASTEASF. In DNA, the CDR3 is TGCGCCAGCAGCTTGACAGGGGCTAGTACTGAAGCTTCCTTT. V and J are TRBV5-1 and TRBJ1-1; 7 bases align to TRBD1. The length of the CDR3 is 14 residues. Germline lookup yields CDR1 SGHRS and CDR2 YFSETQ.

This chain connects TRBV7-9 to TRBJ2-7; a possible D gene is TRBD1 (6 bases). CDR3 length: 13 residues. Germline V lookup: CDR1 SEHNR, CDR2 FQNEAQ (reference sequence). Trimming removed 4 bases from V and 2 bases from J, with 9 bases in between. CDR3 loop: CASSSGQPYEQYF. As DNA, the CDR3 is TGTGCCAGCAGCTCCGGACAGCCCTACGAGCAGTACTTC. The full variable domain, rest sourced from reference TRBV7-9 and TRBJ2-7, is DTGVSQNPRHKITKRGQNVTFRCDPISEHNRLYWYRQTLGQGPEFLTYFQNEAQLEKSRLLSDRFSAERPKGSFSTLEIQRTEQGDSAMYLCASSSGQPYEQYFGPGTRLTVT.